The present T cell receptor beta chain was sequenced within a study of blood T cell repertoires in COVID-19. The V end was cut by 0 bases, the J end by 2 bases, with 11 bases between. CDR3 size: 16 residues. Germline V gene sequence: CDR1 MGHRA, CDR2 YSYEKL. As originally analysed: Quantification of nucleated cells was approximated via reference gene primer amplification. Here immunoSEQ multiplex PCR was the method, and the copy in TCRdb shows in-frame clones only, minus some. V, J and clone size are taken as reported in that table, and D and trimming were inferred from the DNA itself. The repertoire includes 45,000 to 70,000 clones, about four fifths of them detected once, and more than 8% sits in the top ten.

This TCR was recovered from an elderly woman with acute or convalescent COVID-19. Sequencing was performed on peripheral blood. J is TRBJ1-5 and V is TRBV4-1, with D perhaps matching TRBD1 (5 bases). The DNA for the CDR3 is TGCGCCAGCAGCCAAGACGGGTCCAGGGGCAATCAGCCCCAGCATTTT. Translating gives CASSQDGSRGNQPQHF.